This TCR beta chain emerged from a study of blood T cell repertoires in COVID-19. Adults between roughly 18 and 89 years of age took part from some 25 US areas. Which cohort a participant joined came from the clinical history participants gave. Donors in Cohort 3 who had recovered were those with two negative PCRs, healthcare professional clearance, or resolution of their symptoms. Produced via immunoSEQ multiplex PCR; TCRdb's table is partial and in-frame only. The repertoire holds some 490,000 clones, with around 85% as singletons. Trimming cost V 4 bases and J 6 bases; bases outside gene matches: 7. The CDR3 is 16 amino acids. Germline CDR1 is SGDLS and CDR2 is YYNGEE.

The sequencing input was PBMCs or T cells enriched from blood (not recorded which). The chain combines TRBV9 with TRBJ2-2; 12 nucleotides match TRBD1. This TCR was recovered from a woman in her sixties or seventies who had recovered from COVID-19. CDR3 sequence reads: CASSPPGQGASGELFF. The CDR3 DNA reads as TGTGCCAGCAGCCCCCCGGGACAGGGGGCGTCCGGGGAGCTGTTTTTT.